These T cell receptor beta chains were read from a single sample in a study of long-term antiretroviral therapy in people with HIV. Repertoires were generated with immunoSEQ multiplex PCR, while TCRdb's copy carries only in-frame clones and drops some. The data hold some 27,000 clones, with over 75% observed a single time. This material consisted of unsorted PBMCs, taken 3 years after starting antiretroviral therapy. These receptor sequences come from a man aged 40-49 years with HIV. CDR3s include the opening cysteine and the closing phenylalanine or tryptophan. A D gene is named only where the DNA matches it firmly. A clone size is listed for some rows: how often the clone was seen (once, few, many), or a class if it is expanded.

size,V,D,J,length,DNA,CDR3
few,TRBV5-1,NA,TRBJ1-1,15,TGCGCCAGCAGCTTGGCCGGGCGTGGGAACACTGAAGCTTTCTTT,CASSLAGRGNTEAFF
NA,TRBV9,NA,TRBJ2-1,16,TGTGCCAGCAGCGCCCGGGACCCAGGGCCCTACAATGAGCAGTTCTTC,CASSARDPGPYNEQFF
few,TRBV27,NA,TRBJ1-3,15,TGTGCCAGCAGGGCACAAGGGAACGGTGGAAACACCATATATTTT,CASRAQGNGGNTIYF
NA,TRBV2,TRBD2,TRBJ2-1,15,TGTGCCAGCAGGAGAACTAGCGGGATTTACAATGAGCAGTTCTTC,CASRRTSGIYNEQFF
NA,TRBV27,NA,TRBJ1-2,13,TGTGCCAGCAGTTTATGGAGGGGGGAGGGCTACACCTTC,CASSLWRGEGYTF
NA,TRBV7-3,TRBD1,TRBJ2-2,15,TGTGCCAGCAGCTTAAGTAGGGGGCACACCGGGGAGCTGTTTTTT,CASSLSRGHTGELFF
once,TRBV7-9,NA,TRBJ1-1,14,TGTGCCAGCAGCCCGGTTCTCGGATACACTGAAGCTTTCTTT,CASSPVLGYTEAFF
NA,TRBV7-2,NA,TRBJ1-1,13,TGTGCCAGCAGCTTAAGAAGGGCCACTGAAGCTTTCTTT,CASSLRRATEAFF
NA,TRBV6-1,NA,TRBJ1-2,13,TGTGCCAGCAGTGTACAGCTCACCTATGGCTACACCTTC,CASSVQLTYGYTF
NA,TRBV19,NA,TRBJ1-1,16,TGTGCCAGTAGTATAGACGGCCCAAGTTTTGGCACTGAAGCTTTCTTT,CASSIDGPSFGTEAFF
NA,TRBV5-1,NA,TRBJ1-4,15,TGCGCCAGCAGCTTGGCCGGGACACCTAATGAAAAACTGTTTTTT,CASSLAGTPNEKLFF
NA,TRBV4-1,NA,TRBJ2-2,14,TGCGCCAGCAGCCACGTGAGGAACACCGGGGAGCTGTTTTTT,CASSHVRNTGELFF
NA,TRBV18,NA,TRBJ2-3,13,TGTGCCAGCTCACCCCAGCGGTTAGATACGCAGTATTTT,CASSPQRLDTQYF
NA,TRBV9,TRBD1,TRBJ2-2,15,TGTGCCAGCAGCGCAGGGGGACACGGGACCGGGGAGCTGTTTTTT,CASSAGGHGTGELFF
once,TRBV28,NA,TRBJ2-7,11,TGTGCCAGCTCAGACTCCTACGAGCAGTACTTC,CASSDSYEQYF
NA,TRBV30,TRBD2,TRBJ2-1,17,TGTGCCTGGAGTGTGGTAGCGGGAGGTGACTCCTACAATGAGCAGTTCTTC,CAWSVVAGGDSYNEQFF
NA,TRBV27,TRBD1,TRBJ2-3,15,TGTGCCAGCAGTGCGACAGGGCGTTACACAGATACGCAGTATTTT,CASSATGRYTDTQYF
NA,TRBV2,NA,TRBJ1-5,15,TGTGCCAGCAGTGCTTATAGGGGTAGCAATCAGCCCCAGCATTTT,CASSAYRGSNQPQHF
NA,TRBV23-1,NA,TRBJ1-3,14,TGCGGACCCCTTAAGTGGGAAGGTGGAAACACCATATATTTT,CGPLKWEGGNTIYF
NA,TRBV5-8,NA,TRBJ1-5,16,TGTGCCAGCAGATCCCTGACAGAGTATAGCAATCAGCCCCAGCATTTT,CASRSLTEYSNQPQHF
NA,TRBV19,TRBD2,TRBJ2-3,16,TGTGCCAGTAGTGGAACTAGCGGGGGGATCACAGATACGCAGTATTTT,CASSGTSGGITDTQYF
NA,TRBV11-2,TRBD2,TRBJ2-2,16,TGTGCCAGCAGCTTAGTTGGTAGCGGGAATACCGGGGAGCTGTTTTTT,CASSLVGSGNTGELFF
NA,TRBV29-1,TRBD1,TRBJ1-3,13,TGCAGCGCCCTCGGGACAGGGGGAAACACCATATATTTT,CSALGTGGNTIYF
NA,TRBV5-4,NA,TRBJ2-1,15,TGTGCCAGCAGCCCTTTCCCACCCCGCTACAATGAGCAGTTCTTC,CASSPFPPRYNEQFF
NA,TRBV13,NA,TRBJ1-1,13,TGTGCCAGCAGCTTAGAAGTTAACACTGAAGCTTTCTTT,CASSLEVNTEAFF
NA,TRBV15,NA,TRBJ1-4,16,TGTGCCACCAGCAGAGATCGTGGGGGGGCTAATGAAAAACTGTTTTTT,CATSRDRGGANEKLFF
NA,TRBV5-1,NA,TRBJ1-4,16,TGCGCCAGCAGCTTTGGGGGGCGAGCAACTAATGAAAAACTGTTTTTT,CASSFGGRATNEKLFF
NA,TRBV5-1,NA,TRBJ1-2,15,TGCGCCAGCAGCCTGGATCCCGGGAGTAACTATGGCTACACCTTC,CASSLDPGSNYGYTF
NA,TRBV7-9,TRBD1,TRBJ1-1,16,TGTGCCAGCAGCTTAATACGGACAGGGATGAACACTGAAGCTTTCTTT,CASSLIRTGMNTEAFF
NA,TRBV11-2,NA,TRBJ1-1,15,TGTGCCAGCAGCTTAGAAATGGGGGGCTGGGGTGAAGCTTTCTTT,CASSLEMGGWGEAFF
NA,TRBV5-1,NA,TRBJ2-2,16,TGCGCCAGCAGCTTGGAGAGGGCCGAAAACACCGGGGAGCTGTTTTTT,CASSLERAENTGELFF
few,TRBV7-6,NA,TRBJ2-3,16,TGTGCCAGCAGCTTAGCGGACTCATTTAGCACAGATACGCAGTATTTT,CASSLADSFSTDTQYF
NA,TRBV7-9,NA,TRBJ1-5,16,TGTGCCAGCAGCTTATCTTCCGGGGGTAACAATCAGCCCCAGCATTTT,CASSLSSGGNNQPQHF
few,TRBV6-5,NA,TRBJ1-3,14,TGTGCCAGCAGTCCCGGGGGAACTGGAAACACCATATATTTT,CASSPGGTGNTIYF
NA,TRBV9,NA,TRBJ2-1,16,TGTGCCAGCAGCGCCCAGCTCCTCCCTTCCTACAATGAGCAGTTCTTC,CASSAQLLPSYNEQFF
NA,TRBV2,TRBD1,TRBJ1-2,17,TGTGCCAGCAGTGCCCGAAGCGGGACAGCCGCTCATTATGGCTACACCTTC,CASSARSGTAAHYGYTF
NA,TRBV27,TRBD2,TRBJ2-3,14,TGTGCCAGCAGTTCGGGGGGGGTTCGGGGTACGCAGTATTTT,CASSSGGVRGTQYF
few,TRBV18,NA,TRBJ2-7,14,TGTGCCAGCTCACCGCGCCCCCAGGCCTACGAGCAGTACTTC,CASSPRPQAYEQYF
NA,TRBV5-8,NA,TRBJ2-7,14,TGTGCCAGCAGCTTCAGACTGCCTTCCTACGAGCAGTACTTC,CASSFRLPSYEQYF
NA,TRBV4-2,NA,TRBJ2-2,16,TGTGCCAGCAGCCAAGATGTGGGCCGCATGACCGGGGAGCTGTTTTTT,CASSQDVGRMTGELFF
NA,TRBV11-3,NA,TRBJ2-1,15,TGTGCCAGCAGCTTAGACCCAGATTCCTACAATGAGCAGTTCTTC,CASSLDPDSYNEQFF
NA,TRBV18,TRBD1,TRBJ2-7,14,TGTGCCAGCTCACCGGGACAGGGAGGAGACGAGCAGTACTTC,CASSPGQGGDEQYF
few,TRBV27,NA,TRBJ2-7,15,TGTGCCAGCAGCTACAACCGGGACATTCTCTACGAGCAGTACTTC,CASSYNRDILYEQYF
NA,TRBV18,NA,TRBJ2-7,15,TGTGCCAGCTCACCAGGGACCCAGAGCTCCTACGAGCAGTACTTC,CASSPGTQSSYEQYF
few,TRBV7-6,NA,TRBJ2-7,18,TGTGCCAGCAGCTTAGCGGAAGCTCCGGGACAAAATACCTACGAGCAGTACTTC,CASSLAEAPGQNTYEQYF
NA,TRBV10-1,TRBD2,TRBJ2-3,16,TGCGCCAGCAGTGGAACTAGCGGGAGTGGCACAGATACGCAGTATTTT,CASSGTSGSGTDTQYF